A single sample gave rise to the 9 T cell receptor beta chains below, sequenced in a study of radiotherapy plus CTLA-4 blockade in lung cancer. Profiled with immunoSEQ multiplex PCR; TCRdb holds only in-frame clones, not every one. The sample has 70,000 to 95,000 clones, about four fifths seen once. The starting material was peripheral blood, obtained from a patient treated with radiotherapy plus ipilimumab. Receptor source: a human donor with non-small cell lung cancer that progressed on radiotherapy plus ipilimumab.

This sequence joins TRBV4-3 and TRBJ1-2; tentatively, D is TRBD1 (6 bases). This CDR3 comprises 15 residues. Per the germline V gene, CDR1 is LGHNA and CDR2 is YSLEER. Trimming cost V 1 base and J 2 bases, with 11 bases left between them. As DNA, the CDR3 is TGCGCCAGCAGCCAAGTCGGTACAGGGAACTATGGCTACACCTTC. This gives the protein CASSQVGTGNYGYTF.

Here the CDR3 DNA reads TGTGCCAGCAGCTTCTGGTGGGGGACTAGCGGGAGAAATACGCAGTATTTT. Translated: CASSFWWGTSGRNTQYF. J is TRBJ2-3 and V is TRBV5-6; 14 bases match TRBD2. This CDR3 is 17 amino acids long. CDR1 SGHDT and CDR2 YYEEEE come from the germline V gene. The ends lost 2 bases at V and 7 bases at J; junction bases unmatched: 9.

In DNA form, the CDR3 reads TGCAGCGTTGCACGGGGAGCGACTAGCACAGATACGCAGTATTTT. As protein: CSVARGATSTDTQYF. V gene TRBV29-1 combines with J gene TRBJ2-3, with a possible D match to TRBD2 (5 bases). The V end was cut by 4 bases, the J end by 0 bases, with 14 bases between. The germline V gene has CDR1 SQVTM and CDR2 ANQGSEA. The CDR3 is 15 residues long.

The chain uses TRBV2 and TRBJ1-2; D is perhaps TRBD1 (5 bases). Germline V gene lookup returns CDR1 SNHLY and CDR2 FYNNEI. The CDR3 covers 16 residues. Trimming left V 7 bases short and J 0 bases short, with 18 bases between. This CDR3 is CASTAGKGKPNYGYTF. The CDR3 DNA reads TGTGCCAGCACCGCGGGGAAGGGGAAACCTAACTATGGCTACACCTTC.

The chain carries TRBV18 and TRBJ2-3; D uncertain. With 5 bases removed from V and 2 bases from J, the gap between germline ends came to 5 bases. Germline V gene sequence: CDR1 KGHSH, CDR2 LQKENI. This CDR3 has 12 residues. CDR3 sequence reads: CASSALTDTQYF. The CDR3 nucleotides read TGTGCCAGCTCAGCCCTCACAGATACGCAGTATTTT.

The rearrangement uses TRBV5-6 and TRBJ1-1; 10 positions agree with TRBD1. Trimming removed 4 bases from V and 4 bases from J; junction bases left unmatched: 7. Germline V lookup: CDR1 SGHDT, CDR2 YYEEEE. CDR3 size: 15 residues. CDR3 sequence: CASSARQGASTEAFF. CDR3 bases: TGTGCCAGCAGCGCAAGACAGGGGGCGAGCACTGAAGCTTTCTTT.

The gene calls are TRBV5-1 and TRBJ2-2; D uncertain. Germline loops: CDR1 SGHRS, CDR2 YFSETQ. Trimming pared 0 bases from V and 5 bases from J, leaving 11 bases between. The CDR3 is 15 amino acids. The CDR3 here is CASSLARTITGELFF. CDR3 bases: TGCGCCAGCAGCTTGGCCAGGACCATTACCGGGGAGCTGTTTTTT. The full variable domain, with the rest looked up from reference TRBV5-1 and TRBJ2-2, is KAGVTQTPRYLIKTRGQQVTLSCSPISGHRSVSWYQQTPGQGLQFLFEYFSETQRNKGNFPGRFSGRQFSNSRSEMNVSTLELGDSALYLCASSLARTITGELFFGEGSRLTVL.

This clone was detected only a few times. The chain combines TRBV7-3 with TRBJ2-7; D is possibly TRBD2 (6 bases). V was pared by 3 bases and J by 2 bases, with 8 bases between. Germline V CDR1 and CDR2: SGHTA, FQGTGA. CDR3 length: 13 residues. CDR3 nucleotide sequence: TGTGCCAGCAGCTTTGGCGGGGCCTACGAGCAGTACTTC. Protein product: CASSFGGAYEQYF.

This clone was counted a few times. J is TRBJ2-3 and V is TRBV4-1, with 8 bases lining up with TRBD2. The CDR3 runs to 17 residues. V lost 4 bases and J lost 1; bases outside the gene matches: 10. Germline lookup yields CDR1 MGHRA and CDR2 YSYEKL. The CDR3 protein is CASSPLAQRGRTDTQYF. The CDR3 DNA sequence: TGCGCCAGCAGCCCCTTAGCCCAGCGGGGGCGCACAGATACGCAGTATTTT.